This TCR beta chain came from a study of T cell responses to AZD1222 COVID-19 vaccine. As for the study in general: Some second doses came at about 4 weeks and others at about 12 weeks; these were pooled.

The CDR3 is 14 amino acids. The germline V gene encodes CDR1 SGHNT and CDR2 YENEEA. V lost 1 base to trimming and J lost 10 bases, with 15 bases between them. Data came from immunoSEQ multiplex PCR; TCRdb stores just in-frame clones and leaves some out. Among 70,000 to 90,000 clones listed, more than 75% were seen once. This TCR was recovered from an adult in good health. Here the sequenced sample was peripheral blood, taken on day 0 of AZD1222 vaccination. The rearrangement links TRBV11-3 to TRBJ2-3; possible D gene TRBD1, 6 bases. The CDR3 region is CASSLGQVTTPQYF. DNA of the CDR3: TGTGCCAGCAGCTTAGGACAGGTAACAACTCCGCAGTATTTT.